This record covers a single T cell receptor beta chain. These data come from a study of T cell responses to AZD1222 COVID-19 vaccine. The CDR3 totals 16 residues. The ends lost 0 bases at V and 1 base at J; junction bases unmatched: 3. CDR1 and CDR2 from the germline V gene are LGHNA and YSLEER. Data came from immunoSEQ multiplex PCR; TCRdb stores just in-frame clones and leaves some out. The sample records tens of thousands of clones, 78% being singletons. The chain combines TRBV4-3 with TRBJ2-3, with 8 bases fitting TRBD2. This receptor was taken from an adult in good health. Sequences were derived from peripheral blood, sampled on day 0 of AZD1222 vaccination. CDR3 sequence reads: CASSQDRAGGTDTQYF. CDR3 bases: TGCGCCAGCAGCCAAGATCGAGCGGGAGGCACAGATACGCAGTATTTT.